Reported below is one T cell receptor (beta chain). Its antigen is currently not known. No base qualities exist here, and no much larger clone lies one base off it. The sample is drawn from a study of blood T cell repertoires in COVID-19 (dated by TCRdb to 2018 to 2020). About the study as a whole: Samples covering the acute and convalescent phases of COVID-19 were provided by collaborators in the United States, Italy and Spain. Samples were obtained from the ongoing ImmuneRACE study (first 160 participants) and from some 1,300 subjects provided by 6 global collaborators. Deeply sampled blood TCRbeta repertoires from subjects exposed to, actively infected with, or recovered from COVID-19 were included in the dataset. The repertoires were released in a freely available public database intended as a resource for research on the immune response to SARS-CoV-2. A de-identified subject ID, COVID-19 status, age in years and sex were almost always included in the sample metadata. The material from the prospective study consisted of cDNA or gDNA derived from T cells, B-cell-depleted T cells, or PBMCs. HLA class I and class II types, where available, came from metadata supplied by the sample provider rather than from assay-based typing. What the work shows at the level of the full study, not this receptor alone: How much clinical and demographic metadata was included differed by source and by participant, and the metadata was provided uncurated.

From a lookup of the germline V gene, CDR1 and CDR2 are MDHEN and SYDVKM. Cut back by 6 bases and 4 bases, the V and J ends lie 18 bases apart. The CDR3 starts with the cysteine, ends with the phenylalanine, and has 15 residues. This entry keeps only the CDR3 DNA: 45 bases, framed from base 1. Collaborating institutions collected whole blood in K2EDTA tubes following their own protocols. Collaborator samples were shipped for TCRbeta analysis as frozen whole blood, isolated PBMCs, or DNA extracted from either sample type. TCRbeta CDR3 regions were amplified from genomic DNA by means of the immunoSEQ Assay, a bias-controlled multiplex PCR. Turning to the authors' computational methods: Within the assay, amplification of reference gene primers was used to estimate how many nucleated cells each sample contained. To quantify the absolute abundance of each unique TCRbeta CDR3 rearrangement, sequence reads were collapsed and filtered. For each sample, productive Simpson clonality was calculated as the square root of Simpson's diversity index over productive rearrangements. TCRdb took over this immuneACCESS table, retaining in-frame rearrangements with V and J assigned. Such tables are incomplete; in checked studies, under half of the missing clones stem from an unresolved V gene, and the remainder is unexplained. V and J calls and clone size are given by that table; D and trimming were obtained from the DNA. This sample lists under 250,000 clones; roughly 80% were detected once. The ten largest account for 4.5% to 7% of the sample.

This receptor was taken from a woman in her sixties or seventies with acute or convalescent COVID-19. This chain joins TRBV28 to TRBJ1-1; the D gene is perhaps TRBD1, on 5 matching bases. The specimen was peripheral blood. The CDR3 has the sequence CASSDSSPSSTEAFF. The nucleotides are TGTGCCAGCAGCGACAGTTCACCTTCTTCCACTGAAGCTTTCTTT.